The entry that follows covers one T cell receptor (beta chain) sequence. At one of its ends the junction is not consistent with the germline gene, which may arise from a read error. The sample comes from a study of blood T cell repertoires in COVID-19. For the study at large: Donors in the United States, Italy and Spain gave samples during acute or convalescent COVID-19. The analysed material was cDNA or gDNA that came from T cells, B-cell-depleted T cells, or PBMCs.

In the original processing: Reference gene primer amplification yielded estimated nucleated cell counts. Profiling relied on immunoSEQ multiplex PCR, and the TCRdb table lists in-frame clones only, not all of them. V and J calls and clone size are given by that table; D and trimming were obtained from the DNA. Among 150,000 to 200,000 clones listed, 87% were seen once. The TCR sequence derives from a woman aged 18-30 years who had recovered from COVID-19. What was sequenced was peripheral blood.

The CDR3 DNA follows: TGCAGCGTTGCCTCTAGCGGGAGGGCCATTTTT. Protein sequence: CSVASSGRAIF. The chain links TRBV29-1 to TRBJ2-3; 12 bases are a match to TRBD2. Germline lookup yields CDR1 SQVTM and CDR2 ANQGSEA. The CDR3 has 11 residues.